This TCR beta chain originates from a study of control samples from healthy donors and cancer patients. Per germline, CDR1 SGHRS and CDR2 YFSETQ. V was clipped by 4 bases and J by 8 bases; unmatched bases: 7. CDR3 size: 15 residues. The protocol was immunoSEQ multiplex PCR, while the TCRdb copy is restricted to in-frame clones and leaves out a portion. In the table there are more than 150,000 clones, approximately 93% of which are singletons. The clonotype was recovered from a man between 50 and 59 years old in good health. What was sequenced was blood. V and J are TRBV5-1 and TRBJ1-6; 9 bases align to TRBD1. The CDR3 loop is CASSERTGVDSPLHF. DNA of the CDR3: TGCGCCAGCAGCGAGAGGACAGGGGTTGATTCACCCCTCCACTTT.